The 30 T cell receptor beta chains reported below all come from one sample, sequenced in a study of blood T cells in healthy people across ages (dated by TCRdb to the mid-2010s). The library was prepared using 5' RACE. Sequencing was performed on an Illumina HiSeq 2500. A second about 6 to 11 cycle PCR used a sample-barcoded 5' primer and a J-beta primer mix. The raw public data were reprocessed by TCRdb itself: fastp quality trimming at Q25, MiXCR clonotype calling, in-frame beta chains only. Records with the same CDR3 protein are collapsed into one entry carrying the most frequent genes and DNA. This sample is represented by about 760,000 distinct CDR3 sequences; approximately 53% of them were singletons. The top ten clones comprise around 24% of the sample. Sequences were obtained from blood. These receptors were taken from a man aged 40-49 years in good health.

Details on this clonotype: A read error may produce the germline difference seen at one junction end. J is TRBJ2-3 and V is TRBV7-3; maybe TRBD2 (6 bases). CDR1 and CDR2 from the germline V gene are SGHTA and FQGTGA. This CDR3 contains 16 residues. CDR3 protein: CASSLRGSGNTDTQYF. The CDR3 DNA is TGCGCCAGCAGCCTTCGAGGTAGCGGAAACACAGATACGCAGTATTTT.

The chain recombines TRBV29-1 with TRBJ2-3; the D gene is possibly TRBD1 (6 bases). The CDR3 contains 13 residues. CDR1 and CDR2 (germline): SQVTM, ANQGSEA. V dropped 5 bases and J dropped 4 bases, with 13 bases sitting between them. CDR3 in DNA: TGCAGCGTTCTCCCAGGGGATGCAGATACGCAGTATTTT. This translates into CSVLPGDADTQYF.

The chain joins TRBV9 to TRBJ1-6; unclear D gene. V lost 0 bases, J lost 6 bases, and 7 bases lay in between. The V gene's germline CDR1 is SGDLS and CDR2 YYNGEE. The CDR3 sequence is 14 residues long. In DNA, the CDR3 is TGTGCCAGCAGCGTAGGAATTTCTAATTCACCCCTCCACTTT. Translated: CASSVGISNSPLHF.

The chain recombines TRBV24-1 with TRBJ2-1; 11 bases are shared with TRBD1. Germline V gene sequence: CDR1 KGHDR, CDR2 SFDVKD. There are 16 residues in the CDR3. Trimming took 3 bases from V and 6 from J; bases not matched to a gene: 6. In nucleotides, the CDR3 is TGTGCCACCAGTGATAAGACCGGGACAGGGGGCAATGAGCAGTTCTTC. As protein: CATSDKTGTGGNEQFF.

The CDR3 here is CATSLLAGGRNEQFF. DNA for the CDR3: TGTGCCACCAGTTTACTAGCGGGGGGTCGCAATGAGCAGTTCTTC. The V and J genes are TRBV24-1 and TRBJ2-1; 12 bases align to TRBD2. From germline, CDR1 is KGHDR and CDR2 SFDVKD. Trimming at V came to 6 bases and at J to 6 bases, leaving 5 bases not matched to a gene. This CDR3 has 15 amino acids.

V gene TRBV18 combines with J gene TRBJ2-3; possibly TRBD2 for D (5 bases). Trimming cost V 2 bases and J 1 base, with 13 bases left between them. The CDR3 is made up of 16 amino acids. Germline V gene data show CDR1 as KGHSH and CDR2 as LQKENI. DNA of the CDR3: TGTGCCAGCTCACCATTAGTTAGCGCCCGCACAGATACGCAGTATTTT. This codes for CASSPLVSARTDTQYF.

This clonotype was observed a handful of times. The CDR3 sequence is CASSFSEGLHIQYF. As DNA, the CDR3 is TGTGCCAGCAGTTTCTCTGAGGGTTTGCACATTCAGTACTTC. The chain carries TRBV12-3 or TRBV12-4 and TRBJ2-4; TRBD2 is a possible D gene (5 bases). V was shortened by 3 bases and J by 8 bases, with 14 bases between the two germline ends. The CDR3 has 14 residues.

This clonotype was detected a few times. The chain joins TRBV6-5 to TRBJ2-1, with 7 bases fitting TRBD2. Per germline, CDR1 MNHEY and CDR2 SVGAGI. V was pared by 3 bases and J by 0 bases, with 5 bases of the junction left unmatched. The CDR3 has 16 amino acids. CDR3 protein: CASSYSASGSYNEQFF. CDR3 sequence (DNA): TGTGCCAGCAGTTATTCGGCTAGCGGCTCCTACAATGAGCAGTTCTTC.

The rearrangement links TRBV5-1 to TRBJ2-1; perhaps TRBD1 as D (5 bases). The end of the DNA aligns better with TRBJ2-7, so the J call may be wrong. The CDR3 is 13 residues long. In germline, CDR1 is SGHRS, CDR2 YFSETQ. This chain's CDR3 is CASRQVGNNEQYF. CDR3 sequence (DNA): TGCGCCAGCAGACAGGTCGGCAACAATGAGCAGTACTTC.

The chain carries TRBV6-5 and TRBJ2-6; the D gene could be TRBD1 or TRBD2 (5 bases each). Trimming removed 4 bases at V and 2 bases at J, with 12 bases between. The CDR3 is 16 residues long. Looked up from germline, CDR1 is MNHEY and CDR2 is SVGAGI. The chain's CDR3 is CASSSDGGTGANVLTF. CDR3 in DNA: TGTGCCAGCAGTTCCGATGGGGGAACTGGGGCCAACGTCCTGACTTTC.

This clonotype was picked up a small number of times. CDR3 amino acids: CAVVGTRSGEQFF. DNA for the CDR3: TGTGCTGTAGTAGGGACACGGAGCGGTGAGCAGTTCTTC. V and J are TRBV6-5 and TRBJ2-1; a possible D gene is TRBD1 (6 bases). The V gene's germline CDR1 is MNHEY and CDR2 SVGAGI. The CDR3 has 13 residues.

The chain couples TRBV4-3 to TRBJ1-2, with D possibly being TRBD1 (5 bases). CDR1 and CDR2 (germline): LGHNA, YSLEER. CDR3 length: 15 amino acids. V lost 1 base and J lost 6, with 15 bases in between. The CDR3 loop reads CASSQGTGGLNGYTF. The CDR3 bases are TGCGCCAGCAGCCAAGGTACAGGTGGTTTAAATGGCTACACCTTC.

This clonotype was recorded a few times. The V and J genes are TRBV7-2 and TRBJ2-4; 7 bases agree with TRBD1. This CDR3 comprises 14 residues. V trimming: 3 bases; J trimming: 7 bases; junction bases outside the gene matches: 6. Germline V gives CDR1 SGHTA, CDR2 FQGNSA. As DNA, the CDR3 is TGTGCCAGCAGCTTGGCAGGGGGAAGGAACATTCAGTACTTC. This codes for CASSLAGGRNIQYF.

V usage is TRBV7-2 and J usage is TRBJ2-5, with TRBD2 matching over 8 bases. Germline V gene sequence: CDR1 SGHTA, CDR2 FQGNSA. CDR3 length: 13 residues. V dropped 6 bases and J dropped 4; count of bases not matched to a gene: 4. The CDR3 is CASRGGGIETQYF. The DNA for the CDR3 is TGTGCCAGCAGGGGCGGGGGGATAGAGACCCAGTACTTC.

The J gene is TRBJ2-5, the V gene TRBV11-2, with TRBD2 identical over 12 bases. The end of the DNA aligns better with TRBJ2-7, so the J call may be wrong. The CDR3 is 16 amino acids. Germline loops: CDR1 SGHAT, CDR2 FQNNGV. The CDR3, as DNA: TGTGCCAGCAGCGGAATTGGACTAGCGGGACTATACGAGCAGTACTTC. Translating gives CASSGIGLAGLYEQYF.

The chain employs TRBV20-1 and TRBJ2-4; possibly TRBD2 for D (5 bases). Germline loops: CDR1 DFQATT, CDR2 SNEGSKA (reference sequence). The CDR3 sequence is 14 residues long. V was trimmed by 5 bases and J by 3 bases, leaving 14 bases between them. The CDR3 nucleotides read TGCAGTGCTCCCGCGGAGGCAGGCAAAAACATTCAGTACTTC. It encodes CSAPAEAGKNIQYF.

Only one count was recorded for this clonotype. The V gene is TRBV19, the J gene TRBJ1-2, with D unresolved. V shed 3 bases and J shed 7 bases, with 15 bases lying between them. The CDR3 spans 14 residues. Germline V gene lookup returns CDR1 LNHDA and CDR2 SQIVND (reference sequence). The CDR3 DNA reads TGTGCCAGTAGTATCGGAGGTACTTCTGGTGGCTACACCTTC. Translation gives CASSIGGTSGGYTF.

A single count supports this clonotype. The J gene is TRBJ1-6, the V gene TRBV6-1; D gene ambiguous. CDR3 size: 15 residues. Germline CDR1 is MNHNS and CDR2 is SASEGT. The germline V and J ends were trimmed by 1 base and 6 bases, with 10 bases remaining between them. Here the CDR3 DNA reads TGTGCCAGCAGTGAAGTTGACTCTTCTAATTCACCCCTCCACTTT. It is translated as CASSEVDSSNSPLHF.

This chain joins TRBV7-9 and TRBJ1-5, with 8 bases fitting TRBD1. The CDR3 runs 14 residues. Trimming cost V 3 bases and J 5 bases; bases outside gene matches: 3. Germline V gene lookup returns CDR1 SEHNR and CDR2 FQNEAQ (reference sequence). The chain's CDR3 is CASSFSTGDQPQHF. Written as DNA, the CDR3 is TGTGCCAGCAGCTTCTCGACAGGGGATCAGCCCCAGCATTTT.

Remarks on this clonotype: A read error is possible here, since a much larger clone lies one base away. J is TRBJ2-5 and V is TRBV29-1; maybe TRBD2 (5 bases). Trimming stripped 5 bases from V and 4 bases from J, with 17 bases between. Germline CDR1 is SQVTM and CDR2 is ANQGSEA. The length of the CDR3 is 14 residues. The CDR3 spells CSVSDRGGLETQYF. CDR3 nucleotides: TGCAGCGTTTCTGACCGAGGAGGTTTAGAGACCCAGTACTTC.

This clonotype was detected once. The chain has TRBV7-2 and TRBJ1-6, with unresolved D. Germline assignment: CDR1 SGHTA and CDR2 FQGNSA. The CDR3 extends over 16 amino acids. Trimming left V 1 base short and J 6 bases short, with 13 bases between. This CDR3 reads CASSLVGRIGNSPLHF. CDR3 coding DNA: TGTGCCAGCAGCTTAGTAGGAAGAATTGGTAATTCACCCCTCCACTTT.

The chain combines TRBV7-2 with TRBJ2-3; no clear D gene. With 4 bases removed from V and 1 base from J, the gap between germline ends came to 15 bases. Germline V gives CDR1 SGHTA, CDR2 FQGNSA. The CDR3 has 16 residues. The CDR3 DNA reads as TGTGCCAGCAGCTCCCGTGCTAGTGGTGGCACAGATACGCAGTATTTT. The encoded protein is CASSSRASGGTDTQYF.

Many counts were recorded for this clonotype. The rearrangement uses TRBV24-1 and TRBJ2-1; 9 nucleotides align to TRBD1. The junction had 7 bases not matched to a gene; V was cut back by 3 bases and J by 2 bases. CDR3 length: 17 amino acids. Per the germline V gene, CDR1 is KGHDR and CDR2 is SFDVKD. The CDR3 loop reads CATSDRDGTGPYNEQFF. CDR3 nucleotide sequence: TGTGCCACCAGTGATCGCGACGGGACAGGGCCCTACAATGAGCAGTTCTTC.

Only a few counts were recorded for this clonotype. J is TRBJ2-7 and V is TRBV20-1; 7 nucleotides line up with TRBD2. From germline, CDR1 is DFQATT and CDR2 SNEGSKA (reference sequence). CDR3 length equals 12 residues. The CDR3 nucleotides read TGCAGCGGGCTAGCGGAGTCCTACGAGCAGTACTTC. Translated: CSGLAESYEQYF.

Regarding this clonotype: The junction departs from germline at one end; a sequencing error may be responsible. The V and J genes are TRBV19 and TRBJ1-2; D perhaps matches TRBD1 (6 bases). CDR3 length: 15 residues. Per the germline V gene, CDR1 is LNHDA and CDR2 is SQIVND (reference sequence). This chain's CDR3 is CASSVQGLGNYGYTF. The CDR3 bases are TGTGCCAGTAGTGTACAGGGTTTAGGGAACTATGGCTACACCTTT. Using reference TRBV19 and TRBJ1-2 for the parts outside the CDR3, the full variable domain is DGGITQSPKYLFRKEGQNVTLSCEQNLNHDAMYWYRQDPGQGLRLIYYSQIVNDFQKGDIAEGYSVSREKKESFPLTVTSAQKNPTAFYLCASSVQGLGNYGYTFGSGTRLTVV.

The table lists this clonotype with many counts. V is TRBV7-2 and J is TRBJ2-5; D uncertain. Germline CDR1 reads SGHTA; CDR2 reads FQGNSA. The CDR3 sequence is 12 residues long. V was clipped by 5 bases and J by 6 bases, with 10 bases between them. Here the CDR3 DNA reads TGTGCCAGCAGCCCACCCCGTCAGACCCAGTACTTC. It translates to CASSPPRQTQYF.

V and J are TRBV20-1 and TRBJ2-2; TRBD1 matches 9 bases. The germline CDR1 and CDR2 sequences are DFQATT and SNEGSKA (reference sequence). V shed 0 bases, J shed 5 bases, and the junction held 10 bases outside the gene matches. The CDR3 is 17 amino acids. CDR3 sequence reads: CSARDINRGRTTGELFF. The CDR3 DNA is TGCAGTGCTAGAGACATAAACAGGGGGCGTACGACCGGGGAGCTGTTTTTT.

This chain uses TRBV10-3 with TRBJ2-5, with D possibly TRBD2 on 5 matching bases. The CDR3 extends over 16 amino acids. The V gene lost 5 bases and the J gene lost 2 bases, with 18 bases spanning the gap. Germline V CDR1 and CDR2: ENHRY, SYGVKD. The CDR3 loop reads CAISRGSEDFQETQYF. The CDR3 nucleotides are TGTGCCATCAGTCGGGGAAGCGAAGATTTTCAAGAGACCCAGTACTTC.

This clonotype was observed a few times. The chain is built from TRBV7-2 and TRBJ2-3; D is ambiguous. This CDR3 contains 16 residues. V lost 1 base to trimming and J lost 0 bases, with 11 bases between them. The V gene's germline CDR1 is SGHTA and CDR2 FQGNSA. CDR3 residues: CASSLESATSTDTQYF. CDR3 sequence (DNA): TGTGCCAGCAGCTTAGAGTCCGCCACTAGCACAGATACGCAGTATTTT. The full variable domain, in which reference TRBV7-2 and TRBJ2-3 provide the parts outside the CDR3, is GAGVSQSPSNKVTEKGKDVELRCDPISGHTALYWYRQSLGQGLEFLIYFQGNSAPDKSGLPSDRFSAERTGGSVSTLTIQRTQQEDSAVYLCASSLESATSTDTQYFGPGTRLTVL.

The chain employs TRBV27 and TRBJ2-7; D remains unclear. Germline V gene lookup returns CDR1 MNHEY and CDR2 SMNVEV (reference sequence). The CDR3 contains 13 residues. The V and J ends lost 4 bases and 4 bases respectively, with 11 bases between them. As DNA, the CDR3 is TGTGCCAGCAGTTCCTCGACGTTATACGAGCAGTACTTC. This sequence encodes CASSSSTLYEQYF.